This is a list of T cell receptor beta chains from one sample in a study of blood T cell repertoires in COVID-19. Generated by immunoSEQ multiplex PCR, the TCRdb table keeps only in-frame clones and is missing some. The table shows about 300,000 clones, with roughly 86% occurring only once. The sample consisted of PBMCs or T cells enriched from blood (not recorded which). The receptors were gathered from a woman aged 45-59 years who had been exposed to COVID-19. Each CDR3 is given with its conserved first and last residue. A D gene is named only where the DNA matches it firmly. A clone size is listed for some rows: how often the clone was seen (once, few, many), or a class if it is expanded.

TRBV30	TRBJ1-1	NA	TRBD1	TGTGCCTTGCAGGGGGTGAACACTGAAGCTTTCTTT	CALQGVNTEAFF
TRBV3-1/TRBV3-2	TRBJ1-2	NA	NA	TGTGCCAGCAGCCAAGGGAGTCGGGGGGCCACCTATGGCTACACCTTC	CASSQGSRGATYGYTF
TRBV2	TRBJ1-1	few	NA	TGTGCCAGCAGTGAAAAGCTGCGGGACGGGAACACTGAAGCTTTCTTT	CASSEKLRDGNTEAFF
TRBV3-1/TRBV3-2	TRBJ1-2	NA	TRBD1	TGTGCCAGCAGCCAGGGACAGGGGAACTATGGCTACACCTTC	CASSQGQGNYGYTF
TRBV5-1	TRBJ2-1	NA	TRBD2	TGCGCCAGCAGCGAGGGACTAGCGGGGGGGCGTGAGCAGTTCTTC	CASSEGLAGGREQFF
TRBV5-6	TRBJ2-7	NA	TRBD2	TGTGCCAGCAGCTTGTGGGGACTAGCTACCCCTAAAGAGCAGTACTTC	CASSLWGLATPKEQYF
TRBV2	TRBJ1-3	NA	NA	TGTGCCAGCAGTCCGGGCAGGGGTTATGGAAACACCATATATTTT	CASSPGRGYGNTIYF
TRBV28	TRBJ2-7	NA	TRBD1	TGTGCCAGCAGTTCTCCGGGACAGGGGGTCTACGAGCAGTACTTC	CASSSPGQGVYEQYF
TRBV27	TRBJ2-7	NA	TRBD1	TGTGCCAGCAGAGTCAGGCAGGGGGCAGGGTCCTACGAGCAGTACTTC	CASRVRQGAGSYEQYF
TRBV2	TRBJ1-2	NA	TRBD1	TGTGCCAGCAGGGAGACAGGGCGGGGCGGCTACACCTTC	CASRETGRGGYTF
TRBV7-6	TRBJ2-3	NA	TRBD2	TGTGCCAGCAGCTCTAGCGGGGGGGCAAATACGCAGTATTTT	CASSSSGGANTQYF
TRBV19	TRBJ1-4	NA	NA	TGTGCCAGTAGTATAAAGTCGGCAACTAATGAAAAACTGTTTTTT	CASSIKSATNEKLFF
TRBV27	TRBJ2-6	NA	NA	TGTGCCAGCAGTTTCGGTGGGGCCAACGTCCTGACTTTC	CASSFGGANVLTF
TRBV29-1	TRBJ2-3	NA	TRBD2	TGCAGCACCGGGGGGGGCCGCACAGATACGCAGTATTTT	CSTGGGRTDTQYF
TRBV6-5	TRBJ2-2	NA	TRBD2	TGTGCCAGCAGTCCGTCGGGGGGGGGCGGGGAGCTGTTTTTT	CASSPSGGGGELFF
TRBV19	TRBJ2-2	NA	NA	TGTGCCAGTAGCGACAGCGATTCGAGCACCGGGGAGCTGTTTTTT	CASSDSDSSTGELFF
TRBV7-9	TRBJ1-2	NA	TRBD1	TGTGCCAGCAGCCAGGACAGGGGAGAAGGCTACACCTTC	CASSQDRGEGYTF
TRBV29-1	TRBJ2-7	NA	TRBD1	TGCAGCGCCTCACAGGGGCGGGCGTACGAGCAGTACTTC	CSASQGRAYEQYF
TRBV6-6	TRBJ1-2	NA	TRBD1	TGTGCCAGCAGTTACCCACTACAACAGGGGAACTATGGCTACACCTTC	CASSYPLQQGNYGYTF
TRBV24-1	TRBJ1-2	NA	NA	TGTGCCACCAGTGATTTCAGGGTTAACTATGGCTACACCTTC	CATSDFRVNYGYTF